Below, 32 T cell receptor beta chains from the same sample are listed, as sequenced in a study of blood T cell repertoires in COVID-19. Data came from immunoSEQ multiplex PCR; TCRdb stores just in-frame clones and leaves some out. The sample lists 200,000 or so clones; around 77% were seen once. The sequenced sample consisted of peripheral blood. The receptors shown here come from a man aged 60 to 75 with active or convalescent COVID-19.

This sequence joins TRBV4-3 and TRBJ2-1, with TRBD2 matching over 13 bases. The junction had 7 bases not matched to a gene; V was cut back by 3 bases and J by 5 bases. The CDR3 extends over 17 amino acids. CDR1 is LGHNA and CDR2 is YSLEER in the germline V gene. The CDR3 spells CASSQDITSGRDNEQFF. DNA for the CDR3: TGCGCCAGCAGCCAGGACATTACTAGCGGGAGGGACAATGAGCAGTTCTTC.

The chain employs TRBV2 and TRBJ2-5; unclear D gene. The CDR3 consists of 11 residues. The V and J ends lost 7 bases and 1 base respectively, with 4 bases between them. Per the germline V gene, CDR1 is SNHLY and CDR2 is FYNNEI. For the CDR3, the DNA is TGTGCCAGCACCCTCCAAGAGACCCAGTACTTC. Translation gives CASTLQETQYF.

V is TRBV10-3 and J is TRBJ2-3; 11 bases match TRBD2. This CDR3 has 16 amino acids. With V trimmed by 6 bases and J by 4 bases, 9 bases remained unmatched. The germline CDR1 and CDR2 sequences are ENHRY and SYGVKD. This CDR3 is CAISDSGRANADTQYF. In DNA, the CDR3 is TGTGCCATCAGCGATAGCGGGAGGGCCAACGCAGATACGCAGTATTTT.

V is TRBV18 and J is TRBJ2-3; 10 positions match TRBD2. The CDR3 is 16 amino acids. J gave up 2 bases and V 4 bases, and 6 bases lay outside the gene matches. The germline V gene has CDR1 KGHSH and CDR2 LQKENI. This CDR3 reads CASSLTAGGPTDTQYF. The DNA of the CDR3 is TGTGCCAGCTCACTTACAGCGGGAGGGCCCACAGATACGCAGTATTTT.

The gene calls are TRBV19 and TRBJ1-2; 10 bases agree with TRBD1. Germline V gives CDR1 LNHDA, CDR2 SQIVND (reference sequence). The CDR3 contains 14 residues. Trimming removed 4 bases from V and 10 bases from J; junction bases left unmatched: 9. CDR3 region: CASSTTGQGLDYTF. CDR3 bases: TGTGCCAGTAGTACAACGGGACAGGGGTTAGACTACACCTTC.

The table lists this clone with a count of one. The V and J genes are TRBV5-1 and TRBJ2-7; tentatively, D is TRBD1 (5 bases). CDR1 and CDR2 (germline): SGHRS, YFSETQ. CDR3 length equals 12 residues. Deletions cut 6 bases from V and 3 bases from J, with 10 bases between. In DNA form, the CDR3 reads TGCGCCAGCAAAGAACAGGACTACGAGCAGTACTTC. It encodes CASKEQDYEQYF.

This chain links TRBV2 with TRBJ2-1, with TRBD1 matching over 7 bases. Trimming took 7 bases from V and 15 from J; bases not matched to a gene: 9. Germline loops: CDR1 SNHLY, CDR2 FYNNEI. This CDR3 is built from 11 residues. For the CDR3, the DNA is TGTGCCAGCAAAAGTGACAGGGCTTCGTTCTTC. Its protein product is CASKSDRASFF.

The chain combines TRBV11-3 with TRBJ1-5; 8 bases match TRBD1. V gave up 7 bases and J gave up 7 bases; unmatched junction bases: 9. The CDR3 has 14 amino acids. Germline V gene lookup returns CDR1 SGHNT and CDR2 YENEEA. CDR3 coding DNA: TGTGCCAGCATCCTCCGGGACAGGTACCAGCCCCAGCATTTT. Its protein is CASILRDRYQPQHF.

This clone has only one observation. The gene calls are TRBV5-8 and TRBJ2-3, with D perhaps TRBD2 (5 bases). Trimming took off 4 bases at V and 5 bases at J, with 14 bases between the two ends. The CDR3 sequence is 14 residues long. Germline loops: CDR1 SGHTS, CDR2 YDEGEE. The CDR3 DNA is TGTGCCAGCAGCCAACTCAACGGGGTAGATACGCAGTATTTT. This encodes CASSQLNGVDTQYF.

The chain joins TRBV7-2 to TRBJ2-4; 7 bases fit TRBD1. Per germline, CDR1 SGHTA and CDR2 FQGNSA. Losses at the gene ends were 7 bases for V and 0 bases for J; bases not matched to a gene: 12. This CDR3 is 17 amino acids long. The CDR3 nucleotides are TGTGCCAGCACCCCTAACAGGGGAATACGAGCCAAAAACATTCAGTACTTC. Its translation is CASTPNRGIRAKNIQYF.

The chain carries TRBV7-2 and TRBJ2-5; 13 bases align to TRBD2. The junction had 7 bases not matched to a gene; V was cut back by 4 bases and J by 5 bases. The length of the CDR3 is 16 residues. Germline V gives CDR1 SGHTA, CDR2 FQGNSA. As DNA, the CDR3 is TGTGCCAGCAGCTCTCCGGGACTAGCGGGATGGGAGACCCAGTACTTC. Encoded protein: CASSSPGLAGWETQYF.

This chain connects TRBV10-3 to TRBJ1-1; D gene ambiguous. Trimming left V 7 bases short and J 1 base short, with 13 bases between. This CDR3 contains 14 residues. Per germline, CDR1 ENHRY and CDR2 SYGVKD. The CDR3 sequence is CAITPSGSNTEAFF. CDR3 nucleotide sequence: TGTGCCATCACCCCGAGTGGTTCGAACACTGAAGCTTTCTTT.

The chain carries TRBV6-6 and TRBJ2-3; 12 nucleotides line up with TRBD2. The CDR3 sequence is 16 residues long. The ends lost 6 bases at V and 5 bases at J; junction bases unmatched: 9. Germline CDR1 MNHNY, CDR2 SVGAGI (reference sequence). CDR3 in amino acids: CASSPLAGGEEDTQYF. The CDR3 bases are TGTGCCAGCAGCCCGCTAGCGGGAGGGGAAGAAGATACGCAGTATTTT.

DNA of the CDR3: TGCGCCAGCAGCCCTCGACAGGCTACCGGGGAGCTGTTTTTT. It specifies CASSPRQATGELFF. The chain joins TRBV5-1 to TRBJ2-2; TRBD1 is a possible D gene (6 bases). The CDR3 is made up of 14 amino acids. V was pared by 4 bases and J by 5 bases, with 12 bases between. CDR1 and CDR2 (germline): SGHRS, YFSETQ. Combining the CDR3 with reference TRBV5-1 and TRBJ2-2 gives the whole variable domain KAGVTQTPRYLIKTRGQQVTLSCSPISGHRSVSWYQQTPGQGLQFLFEYFSETQRNKGNFPGRFSGRQFSNSRSEMNVSTLELGDSALYLCASSPRQATGELFFGEGSRLTVL.

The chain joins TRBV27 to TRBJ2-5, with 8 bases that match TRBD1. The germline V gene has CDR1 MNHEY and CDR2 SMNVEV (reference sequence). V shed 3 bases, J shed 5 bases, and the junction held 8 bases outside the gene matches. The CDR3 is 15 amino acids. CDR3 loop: CASSFSGQVRETQYF. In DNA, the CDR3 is TGTGCCAGCAGTTTCTCGGGACAGGTTAGGGAGACCCAGTACTTC.

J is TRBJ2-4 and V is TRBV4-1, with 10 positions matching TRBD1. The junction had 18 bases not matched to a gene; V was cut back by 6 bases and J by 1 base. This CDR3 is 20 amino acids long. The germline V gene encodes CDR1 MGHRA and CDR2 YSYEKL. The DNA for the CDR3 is TGCGCCAGCAGACATCGGGACAGGGGTATCCCGGAGGGGGCCAAAAACATTCAGTACTTC. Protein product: CASRHRDRGIPEGAKNIQYF.

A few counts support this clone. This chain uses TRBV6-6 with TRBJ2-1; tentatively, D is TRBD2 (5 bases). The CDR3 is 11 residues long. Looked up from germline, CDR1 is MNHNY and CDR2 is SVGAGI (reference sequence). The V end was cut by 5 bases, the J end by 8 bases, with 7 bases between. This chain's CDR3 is CASSKRDEQFF. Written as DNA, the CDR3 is TGTGCCAGCAGTAAGAGGGATGAGCAGTTCTTC.

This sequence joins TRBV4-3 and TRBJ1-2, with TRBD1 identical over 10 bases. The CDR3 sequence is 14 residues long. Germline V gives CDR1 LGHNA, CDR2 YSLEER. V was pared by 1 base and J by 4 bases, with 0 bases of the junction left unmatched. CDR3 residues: CASSQGTGGYGYTF. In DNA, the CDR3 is TGCGCCAGCAGCCAAGGGACAGGGGGCTATGGCTACACCTTC.

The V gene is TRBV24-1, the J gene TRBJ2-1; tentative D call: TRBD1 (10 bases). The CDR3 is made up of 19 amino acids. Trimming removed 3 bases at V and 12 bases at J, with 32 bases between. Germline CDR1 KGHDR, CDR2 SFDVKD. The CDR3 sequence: CATSDTPGQGRREGLAQFF. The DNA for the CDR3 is TGTGCCACCAGTGATACCCCGGGACAGGGGAGGCGGGAGGGCCTGGCGCAGTTCTTC.

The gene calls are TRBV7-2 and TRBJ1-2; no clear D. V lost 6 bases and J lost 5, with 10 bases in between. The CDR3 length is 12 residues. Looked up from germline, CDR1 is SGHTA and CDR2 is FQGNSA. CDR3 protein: CASSSTSYGYTF. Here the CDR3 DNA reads TGTGCCAGCAGTTCTACCTCTTATGGCTACACCTTC.

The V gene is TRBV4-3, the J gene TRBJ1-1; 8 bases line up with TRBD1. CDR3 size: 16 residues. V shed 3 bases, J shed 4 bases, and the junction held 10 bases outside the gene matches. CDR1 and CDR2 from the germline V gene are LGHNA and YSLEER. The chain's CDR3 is CASSQLGQGGITEAFF. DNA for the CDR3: TGCGCCAGCAGCCAGCTTGGACAGGGAGGGATCACTGAAGCTTTCTTT.

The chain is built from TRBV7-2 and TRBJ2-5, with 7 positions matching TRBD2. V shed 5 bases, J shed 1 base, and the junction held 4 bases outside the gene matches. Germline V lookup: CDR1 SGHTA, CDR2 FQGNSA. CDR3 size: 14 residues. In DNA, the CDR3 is TGTGCCAGCAGCGCGGGACTATTCCAAGAGACCCAGTACTTC. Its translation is CASSAGLFQETQYF.

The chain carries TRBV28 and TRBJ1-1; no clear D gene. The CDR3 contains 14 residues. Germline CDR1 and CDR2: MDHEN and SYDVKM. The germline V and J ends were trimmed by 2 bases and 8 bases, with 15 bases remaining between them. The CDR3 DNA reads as TGTGCCAGCAGTTTAATTTGGAGGAGCACCGAAGCTTTCTTT. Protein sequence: CASSLIWRSTEAFF.

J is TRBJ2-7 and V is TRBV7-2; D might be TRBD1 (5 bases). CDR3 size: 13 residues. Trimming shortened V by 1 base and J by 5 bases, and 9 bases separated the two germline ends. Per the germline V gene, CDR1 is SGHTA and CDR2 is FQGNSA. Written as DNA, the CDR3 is TGTGCCAGCAGCTTAGTCCAGGGCCACGAGCAGTACTTC. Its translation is CASSLVQGHEQYF. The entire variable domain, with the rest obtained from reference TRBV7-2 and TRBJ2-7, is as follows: GAGVSQSPSNKVTEKGKDVELRCDPISGHTALYWYRQSLGQGLEFLIYFQGNSAPDKSGLPSDRFSAERTGGSVSTLTIQRTQQEDSAVYLCASSLVQGHEQYFGPGTRLTVT.

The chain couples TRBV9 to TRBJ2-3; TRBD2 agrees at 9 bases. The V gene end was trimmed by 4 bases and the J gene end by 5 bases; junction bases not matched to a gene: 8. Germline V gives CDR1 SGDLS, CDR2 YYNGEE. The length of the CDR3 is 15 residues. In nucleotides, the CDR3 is TGTGCCAGCAGCCCCCAGGGGCGGGGGGGAGATACGCAGTATTTT. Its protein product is CASSPQGRGGDTQYF.

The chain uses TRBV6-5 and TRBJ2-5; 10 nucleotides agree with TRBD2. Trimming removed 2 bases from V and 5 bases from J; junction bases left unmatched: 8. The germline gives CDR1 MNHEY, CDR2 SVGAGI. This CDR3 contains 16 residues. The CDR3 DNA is TGTGCCAGCAGTTACAGGACTAGCGGCCATGGGGAGACCCAGTACTTC. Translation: CASSYRTSGHGETQYF.

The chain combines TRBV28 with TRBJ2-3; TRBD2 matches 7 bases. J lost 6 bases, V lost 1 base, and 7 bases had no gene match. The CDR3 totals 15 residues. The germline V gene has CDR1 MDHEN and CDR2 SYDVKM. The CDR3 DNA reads TGTGCCAGCAGTTTATCGGGAGGTCCCGTCGATACGCAGTATTTT. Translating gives CASSLSGGPVDTQYF.

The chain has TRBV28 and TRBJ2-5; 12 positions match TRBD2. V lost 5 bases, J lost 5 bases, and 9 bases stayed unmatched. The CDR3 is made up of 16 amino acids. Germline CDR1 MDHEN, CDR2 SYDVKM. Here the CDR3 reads CASSPGLAGSGETQYF. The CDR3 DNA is TGTGCCAGCAGTCCGGGACTAGCGGGCTCTGGGGAGACCCAGTACTTC.

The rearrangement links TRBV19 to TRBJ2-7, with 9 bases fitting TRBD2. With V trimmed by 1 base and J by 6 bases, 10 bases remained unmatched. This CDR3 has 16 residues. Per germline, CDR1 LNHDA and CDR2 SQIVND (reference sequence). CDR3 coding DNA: TGTGCCAGTAGTATAGTTGGTAGCGGGAGTGCCGTCGAGCAGTACTTC. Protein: CASSIVGSGSAVEQYF.

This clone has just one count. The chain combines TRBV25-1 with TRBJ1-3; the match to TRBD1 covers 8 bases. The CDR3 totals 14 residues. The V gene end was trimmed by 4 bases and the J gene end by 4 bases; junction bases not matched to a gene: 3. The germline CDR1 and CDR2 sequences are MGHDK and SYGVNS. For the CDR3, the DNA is TGTGCCAGCAGTGGACAGGGGCAGGGAAACACCATATATTTT. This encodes CASSGQGQGNTIYF.

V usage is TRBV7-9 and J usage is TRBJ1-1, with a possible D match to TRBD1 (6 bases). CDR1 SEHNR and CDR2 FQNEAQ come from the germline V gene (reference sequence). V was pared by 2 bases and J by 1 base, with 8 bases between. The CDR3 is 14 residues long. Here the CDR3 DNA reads TGTGCCAGCAGCTTAATGACAGGGAACACTGAAGCTTTCTTT. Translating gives CASSLMTGNTEAFF.

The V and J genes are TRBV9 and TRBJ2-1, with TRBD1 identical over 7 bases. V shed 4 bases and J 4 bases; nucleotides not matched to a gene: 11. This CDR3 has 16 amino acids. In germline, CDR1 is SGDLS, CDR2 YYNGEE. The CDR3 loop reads CASSPRQGRFYNEQFF. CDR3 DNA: TGTGCCAGCAGCCCTCGACAGGGAAGGTTTTACAATGAGCAGTTCTTC.